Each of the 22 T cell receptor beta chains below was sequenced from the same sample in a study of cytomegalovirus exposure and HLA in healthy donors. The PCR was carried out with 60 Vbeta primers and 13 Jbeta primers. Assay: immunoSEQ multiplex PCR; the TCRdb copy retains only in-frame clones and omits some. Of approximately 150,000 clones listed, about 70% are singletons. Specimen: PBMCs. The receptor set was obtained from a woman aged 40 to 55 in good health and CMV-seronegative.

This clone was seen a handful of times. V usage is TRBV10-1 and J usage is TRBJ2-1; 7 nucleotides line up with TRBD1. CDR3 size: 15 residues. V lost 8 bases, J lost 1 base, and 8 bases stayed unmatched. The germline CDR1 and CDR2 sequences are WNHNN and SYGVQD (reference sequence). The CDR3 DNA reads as TGCGCCAGCGCCCACACAGGGGATTCCTACAATGAGCAGTTCTTC. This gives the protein CASAHTGDSYNEQFF.

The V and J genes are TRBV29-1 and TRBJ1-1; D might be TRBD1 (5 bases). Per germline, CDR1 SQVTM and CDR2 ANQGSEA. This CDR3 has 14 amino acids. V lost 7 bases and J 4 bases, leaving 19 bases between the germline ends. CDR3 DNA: TGCAGCGCTACCGGGCCTGGGGGGGGCACTGAAGCTTTCTTT. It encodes CSATGPGGGTEAFF.

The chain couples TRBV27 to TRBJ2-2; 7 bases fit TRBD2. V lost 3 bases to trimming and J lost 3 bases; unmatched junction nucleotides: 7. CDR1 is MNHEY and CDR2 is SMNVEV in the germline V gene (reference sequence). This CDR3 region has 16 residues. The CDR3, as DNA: TGTGCCAGCAGTTTCCATTCGACTAGCTACACCGGGGAGCTGTTTTTT. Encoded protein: CASSFHSTSYTGELFF.

CDR3 nucleotides: TGTGCCAGCAGTTATCCCTCACTAGAGACCCAGTACTTC. It specifies CASSYPSLETQYF. The V gene is TRBV6-5, the J gene TRBJ2-5; D is uncertain. This CDR3 is built from 13 residues. CDR1 is MNHEY and CDR2 is SVGAGI in the germline V gene. Trimming shortened V by 3 bases and J by 4 bases, and 9 bases separated the two germline ends.

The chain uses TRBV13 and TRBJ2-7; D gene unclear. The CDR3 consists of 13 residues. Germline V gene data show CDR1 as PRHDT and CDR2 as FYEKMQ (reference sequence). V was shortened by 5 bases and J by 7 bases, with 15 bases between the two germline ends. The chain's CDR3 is CASSPPSIFEQYF. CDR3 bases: TGTGCCAGCAGCCCCCCGAGTATCTTTGAGCAGTACTTC.

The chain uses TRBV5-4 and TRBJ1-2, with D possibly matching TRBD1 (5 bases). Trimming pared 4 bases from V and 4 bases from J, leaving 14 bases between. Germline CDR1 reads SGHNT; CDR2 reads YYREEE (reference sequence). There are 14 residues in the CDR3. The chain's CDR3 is CASSPQGGSYGYTF. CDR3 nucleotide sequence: TGTGCCAGCAGCCCCCAGGGAGGGTCCTATGGCTACACCTTC. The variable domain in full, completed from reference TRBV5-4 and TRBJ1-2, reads ETGVTQSPTHLIKTRGQQVTLRCSSQSGHNTVSWYQQALGQGPQFIFQYYREEENGRGNFPPRFSGLQFPNYSSELNVNALELDDSALYLCASSPQGGSYGYTFGSGTRLTVV.

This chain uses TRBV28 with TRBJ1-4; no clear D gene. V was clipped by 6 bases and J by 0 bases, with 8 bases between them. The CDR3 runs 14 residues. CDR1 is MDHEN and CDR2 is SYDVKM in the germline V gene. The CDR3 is CASRTGTTNEKLFF. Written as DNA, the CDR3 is TGTGCCAGCAGAACCGGGACAACTAATGAAAAACTGTTTTTT.

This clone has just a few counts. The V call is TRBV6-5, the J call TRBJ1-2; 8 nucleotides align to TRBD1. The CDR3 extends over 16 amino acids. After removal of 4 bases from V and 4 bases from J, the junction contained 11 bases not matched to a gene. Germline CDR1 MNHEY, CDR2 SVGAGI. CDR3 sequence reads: CASSWGSIGQGYGYTF. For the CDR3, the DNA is TGTGCCAGCAGTTGGGGGTCGATCGGACAGGGCTATGGCTACACCTTC.

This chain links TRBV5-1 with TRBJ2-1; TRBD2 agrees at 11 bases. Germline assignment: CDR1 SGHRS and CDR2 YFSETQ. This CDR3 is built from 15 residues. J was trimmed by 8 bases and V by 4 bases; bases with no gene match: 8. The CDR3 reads CASSAASGGFDEQFF. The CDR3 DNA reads TGCGCCAGCAGCGCCGCTAGCGGGGGGTTCGATGAGCAGTTCTTC.

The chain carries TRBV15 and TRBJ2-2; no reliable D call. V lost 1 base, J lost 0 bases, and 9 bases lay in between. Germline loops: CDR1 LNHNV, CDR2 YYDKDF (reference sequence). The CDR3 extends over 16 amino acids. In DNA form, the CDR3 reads TGTGCCACCAGCAGAGTGCGGCGGCCGAACACCGGGGAGCTGTTTTTT. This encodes CATSRVRRPNTGELFF.

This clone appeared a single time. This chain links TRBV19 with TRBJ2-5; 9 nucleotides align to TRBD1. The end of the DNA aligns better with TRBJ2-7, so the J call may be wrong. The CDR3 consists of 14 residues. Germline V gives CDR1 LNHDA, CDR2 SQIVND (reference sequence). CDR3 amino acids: CASSIGTGANEQYF. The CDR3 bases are TGTGCCAGTAGTATAGGGACAGGGGCAAACGAGCAGTACTTC.

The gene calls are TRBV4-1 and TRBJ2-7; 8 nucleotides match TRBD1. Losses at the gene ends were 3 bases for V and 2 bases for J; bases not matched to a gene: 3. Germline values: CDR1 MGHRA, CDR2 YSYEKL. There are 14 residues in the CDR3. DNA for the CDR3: TGCGCCAGCAGCCACCCGACAGGGGCCTACGAGCAGTACTTC. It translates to CASSHPTGAYEQYF.

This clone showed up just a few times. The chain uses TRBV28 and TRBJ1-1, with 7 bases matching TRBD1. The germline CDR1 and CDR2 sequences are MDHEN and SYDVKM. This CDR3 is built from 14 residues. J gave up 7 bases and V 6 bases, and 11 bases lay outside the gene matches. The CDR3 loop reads CASSPIDRVDEAFF. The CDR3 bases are TGTGCCAGCAGCCCTATCGACAGGGTGGATGAAGCTTTCTTT.

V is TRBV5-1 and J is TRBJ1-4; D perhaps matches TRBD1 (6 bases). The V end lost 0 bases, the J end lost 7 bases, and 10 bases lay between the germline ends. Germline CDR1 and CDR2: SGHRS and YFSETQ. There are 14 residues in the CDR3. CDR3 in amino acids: CASSLARGGEKLFF. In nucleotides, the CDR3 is TGCGCCAGCAGCTTGGCCAGAGGGGGTGAAAAACTGTTTTTT.

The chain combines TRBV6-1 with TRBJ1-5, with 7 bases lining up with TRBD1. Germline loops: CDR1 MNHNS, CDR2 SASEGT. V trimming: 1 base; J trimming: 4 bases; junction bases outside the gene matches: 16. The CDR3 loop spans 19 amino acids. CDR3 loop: CASSEGWGRQGKRNQPQHF. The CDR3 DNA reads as TGTGCCAGCAGTGAAGGGTGGGGCCGACAGGGAAAAAGAAATCAGCCCCAGCATTTT.

CDR3 DNA sequence: TGTGCCAGCAGCGCGGGGACAGGAATAAGCCAATATGGCTACACCTTC. Protein sequence: CASSAGTGISQYGYTF. The V gene is TRBV11-3, the J gene TRBJ1-2; TRBD1 matches at 8 bases. The CDR3 contains 16 residues. From germline, CDR1 is SGHNT and CDR2 YENEEA. The V segment lost 5 bases and the J segment 5 bases; nucleotides outside the gene matches: 13.

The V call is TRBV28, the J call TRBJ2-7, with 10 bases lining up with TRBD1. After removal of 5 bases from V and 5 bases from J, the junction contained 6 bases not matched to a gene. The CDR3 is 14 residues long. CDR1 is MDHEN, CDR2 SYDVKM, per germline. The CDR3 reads CASSPTGTGDEQYF. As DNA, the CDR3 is TGTGCCAGCAGTCCGACCGGGACAGGGGACGAGCAGTACTTC. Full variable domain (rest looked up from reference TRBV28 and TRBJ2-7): DVKVTQSSRYLVKRTGEKVFLECVQDMDHENMFWYRQDPGLGLRLIYFSYDVKMKEKGDIPEGYSVSREKKERFSLILESASTNQTSMYLCASSPTGTGDEQYFGPGTRLTVT.

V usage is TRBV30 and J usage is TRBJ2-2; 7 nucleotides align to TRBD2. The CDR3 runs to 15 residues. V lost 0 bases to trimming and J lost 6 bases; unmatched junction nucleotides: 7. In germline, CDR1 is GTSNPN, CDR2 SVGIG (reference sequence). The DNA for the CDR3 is TGTGCCTGGAGTGTAGACGGGGGGATAGCCGGGGAGCTGTTTTTT. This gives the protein CAWSVDGGIAGELFF.

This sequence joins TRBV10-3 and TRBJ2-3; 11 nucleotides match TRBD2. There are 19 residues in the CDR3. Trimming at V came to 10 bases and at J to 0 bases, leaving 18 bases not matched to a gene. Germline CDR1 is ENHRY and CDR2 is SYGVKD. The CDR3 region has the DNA TGTGCCACCGGATTGTATAGCGGGAGGGCGTCATCTAGCACAGATACGCAGTATTTT. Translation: CATGLYSGRASSSTDTQYF.

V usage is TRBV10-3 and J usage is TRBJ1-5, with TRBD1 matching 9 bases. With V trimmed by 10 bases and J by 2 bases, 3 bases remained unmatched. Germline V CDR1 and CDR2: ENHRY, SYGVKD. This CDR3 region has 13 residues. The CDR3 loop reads CATRTGGNQPQHF. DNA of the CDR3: TGTGCCACCCGGACAGGGGGCAATCAGCCCCAGCATTTT.

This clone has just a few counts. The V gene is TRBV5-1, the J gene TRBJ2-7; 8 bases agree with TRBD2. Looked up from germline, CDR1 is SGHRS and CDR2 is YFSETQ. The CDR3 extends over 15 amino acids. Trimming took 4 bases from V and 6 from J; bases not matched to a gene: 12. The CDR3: CASSQGAGESREQYF. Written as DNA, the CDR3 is TGCGCCAGCAGCCAAGGAGCGGGGGAGTCCCGCGAGCAGTACTTC.

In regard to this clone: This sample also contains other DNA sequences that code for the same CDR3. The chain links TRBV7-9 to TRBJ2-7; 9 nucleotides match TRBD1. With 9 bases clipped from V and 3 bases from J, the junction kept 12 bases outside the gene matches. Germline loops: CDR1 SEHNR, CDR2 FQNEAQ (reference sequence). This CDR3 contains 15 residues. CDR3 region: CASSGRPGQGYEQYF. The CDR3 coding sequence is TGTGCCAGTAGCGGGCGACCGGGACAGGGCTACGAGCAGTACTTC.